Listed below are T cell receptor beta chains from one sample, sequenced in a study of cytomegalovirus exposure and HLA in healthy donors. Here immunoSEQ multiplex PCR was the method, and the copy in TCRdb shows in-frame clones only, minus some. The data show roughly 160,000 clones, around 74% seen once. The material sequenced was PBMCs. These receptors were collected from a female donor in good health and CMV-seronegative. The CDR3 runs from the conserved cysteine through the conserved F or W. A D gene is named only where the DNA matches it firmly. Rows give clone size only sometimes, using once, few, many, or a class for an expanded clone.

TRBV10-2,TRBJ1-5,TRBD1,.,TGCGCCAGCAGTGTGGCAGGGGGGAAATCTCAGCCCCAGCATTTT,CASSVAGGKSQPQHF
TRBV7-2,TRBJ2-7,TRBD1,.,TGTGCCAGCAGCTTCTCCGGGACAGATACCTGGGGGCAGTACTTC,CASSFSGTDTWGQYF
TRBV27,TRBJ1-5,.,few,TGTGCCAGCAGTTCCCGGGAGTATAGCAATCAGCCCCAGCATTTT,CASSSREYSNQPQHF
TRBV28,TRBJ2-3,.,once,TGTGCCAGCAGTTCCACAGCCACTAGCACAGATACGCAGTATTTT,CASSSTATSTDTQYF
TRBV28,TRBJ2-7,.,once,TGTGCCAGCAGTTTTGGCGGAAATTTACCCTACGAGCAGTACTTC,CASSFGGNLPYEQYF
TRBV5-5,TRBJ2-1,.,.,TGTGCCAGCAGCTCCCTGACTAGAGGTGAGCAGTTCTTC,CASSSLTRGEQFF
TRBV7-9,TRBJ1-1,.,.,TGTGCCAGCAGCTTAGTCCCCCCAGGCACTGAAGCTTTCTTT,CASSLVPPGTEAFF
TRBV30,TRBJ1-5,.,.,TGTGCCTGGAGTGTAGGAGGGAATCAGCCCCAGCATTTT,CAWSVGGNQPQHF
TRBV28,TRBJ1-3,TRBD1,.,TGTGCCAGCAGTCTGACGACAGGGGGCTCTGGAAACACCATATATTTT,CASSLTTGGSGNTIYF
TRBV19,TRBJ1-2,.,.,TGTGCCAGTAGGCCGCGATCTAACTATGGCTACACCTTC,CASRPRSNYGYTF
TRBV6-5,TRBJ1-2,TRBD1,few,TGTGCCAGCAGAACCGGAGGACAGGTCTCTGGCTACACCTTC,CASRTGGQVSGYTF
TRBV7-2,TRBJ2-7,.,.,TGTGCCAGCAGCTTAGAGACAGGAGTCAGGAGCGAGCAGTACTTC,CASSLETGVRSEQYF
TRBV29-1,TRBJ2-7,TRBD1,few,TGCAGCGTTAAGATCACCGGGACAGGGACCCCGGAGCAGTACTTC,CSVKITGTGTPEQYF
TRBV5-1,TRBJ2-2,TRBD2,.,TGCGCCAGCAGCTTGACTAGCGGGAATACCGGGGAGCTGTTTTTT,CASSLTSGNTGELFF
TRBV29-1,TRBJ1-1,TRBD1,.,TGCAGCCTCACCCGGAAACAGGGGGCAGGGAGAATGAACACTGAAGCTTTCTTT,CSLTRKQGAGRMNTEAFF
TRBV19,TRBJ2-1,TRBD2,.,TGTGCCAGTAGTATAGTATTGGTAGCGGGAGCAGAATACAATGAGCAGTTCTTC,CASSIVLVAGAEYNEQFF
TRBV27,TRBJ2-7,.,.,TGTGCCAGCAGTTCGCACACTCCGGGGACTCCCTACGAGCAGTACTTC,CASSSHTPGTPYEQYF
TRBV9,TRBJ2-5,TRBD2,few,TGTGCCAGCAGCGTAGATCCCCCGGTGGCGGGAGGTAAAGAGACCCAGTACTTC,CASSVDPPVAGGKETQYF
TRBV21-1,TRBJ2-2,.,.,TGTGCCAGCAGCAAAGGGGGGGGGAGGGCAAGTACCGGGGAGCTGTTTTTT,CASSKGGGRASTGELFF
TRBV4-3,TRBJ2-7,TRBD2,.,TGCGCCAGCAGCCAAGATGGACGGGGGGCCTACGAGCAGTACTTC,CASSQDGRGAYEQYF
TRBV18,TRBJ1-5,.,once,TGTGCCAGCTCACCAGGCCAGGGGCCTTATCAGCCCCAGCATTTT,CASSPGQGPYQPQHF
TRBV19,TRBJ2-7,TRBD1,.,TGTGCCAGCCGGGACAGGGGAGGGGGCGAGCAGTACTTC,CASRDRGGGEQYF
TRBV25-1,TRBJ1-4,.,.,TGTGCCAGCAGCAGGGCTGGTGGGGAAAAACTGTTTTTT,CASSRAGGEKLFF
TRBV4-1,TRBJ2-7,.,.,TGCGCCAGCAGCCAAGCCCCCTATAATTCCTACGAGCAGTACTTC,CASSQAPYNSYEQYF
TRBV4-1,TRBJ2-5,.,.,TGCGCCAGCAGCTCCCCCGGAGACCAAGAGACCCAGTACTTC,CASSSPGDQETQYF
TRBV23-1,TRBJ1-2,.,.,TGCGCCAGCAAGATCTGGAGATATGGCTACACCTTC,CASKIWRYGYTF
TRBV30,TRBJ1-1,.,.,TGTGCCTGGTCTCGGGGAGGACTGAACACTGAAGCTTTCTTT,CAWSRGGLNTEAFF
TRBV18,TRBJ2-3,TRBD2,.,TGTGCCAGCTCACCACCGTGGGCGGGAGGGCCAGATACGCAGTATTTT,CASSPPWAGGPDTQYF
TRBV15,TRBJ2-1,TRBD1,.,TGTGCCACCAGCAGAGGCCGGACAGGAAGGAAGTACAATGAGCAGTTCTTC,CATSRGRTGRKYNEQFF
TRBV2,TRBJ2-5,.,.,TGTGCCAGCAGCGATCGGGACAAAGAAAAGGAGACCCAGTACTTC,CASSDRDKEKETQYF
TRBV7-9,TRBJ2-7,.,.,TGTGCCAGCAGCTCCAACTCCTACGAGCAGTACTTC,CASSSNSYEQYF
TRBV29-1,TRBJ1-2,.,few,TGCAGCGCCGGGGGGCAGAGTGGCTACACCTTC,CSAGGQSGYTF
TRBV6-5,TRBJ2-5,.,few,TGTGCCAGCAGTTACACAGCGGTCGGTCGGAGGACCCAGTACTTC,CASSYTAVGRRTQYF
TRBV6-5,TRBJ1-3,TRBD1,.,TGTGCCAGCAGTTACTCGGGGACAGGGGGAAACACCATATATTTT,CASSYSGTGGNTIYF
TRBV15,TRBJ2-2,.,.,TGTGCCACCTCAAAGGTACAGACCGGGGAGCTGTTTTTT,CATSKVQTGELFF
TRBV7-7,TRBJ2-7,.,.,TGTGCTAGCAGCTTAGGGGAGAACCCCTTCTACGAGCAGTACTTC,CASSLGENPFYEQYF
TRBV30,TRBJ2-7,TRBD2,.,TGTGCCTGCAGGACTAGCGGCTCCTACGAGCAGTACTTC,CACRTSGSYEQYF
TRBV6-5,TRBJ1-1,TRBD1,.,TGTGCCAGCAGTTACTCTGGGGGGACAGGGAACACTGAAGCTTTCTTT,CASSYSGGTGNTEAFF
TRBV12-5,TRBJ2-3,.,.,TGTGCTAGTGGTTTCGGGGGCACAGATACGCAGTATTTT,CASGFGGTDTQYF
TRBV18,TRBJ2-2,.,few,TGTGCCAGCTCACCACGGACAACATATTCCGGGGAGCTGTTTTTT,CASSPRTTYSGELFF
TRBV6-5,TRBJ1-1,.,.,TGTGCCAGCAGTGAATCAGGCCGCACTGAAGCTTTCTTT,CASSESGRTEAFF
TRBV7-2,TRBJ1-2,TRBD1,.,TGTGCCAGCAGCTTTCCAGGGGGAGGCAACTATGGCTACACCTTC,CASSFPGGGNYGYTF
TRBV12-5,TRBJ2-7,TRBD1,.,TGTGCTAGTGGTTCGGGACAGGGGTTCTACGAGCAGTACTTC,CASGSGQGFYEQYF
TRBV7-2,TRBJ2-5,.,.,TGTGCCAGCAGCTTATCGGGAGTTCGGGAGACCCAGTACTTC,CASSLSGVRETQYF
TRBV5-1,TRBJ1-4,.,.,TGCGCCAGTAGCTTCGACCCCGGCACGGGGGCTAATGAAAAACTGTTTTTT,CASSFDPGTGANEKLFF